This T cell receptor beta chain was captured by sequencing in a study of response to subunit inactivated influenza vaccine (dated by TCRdb to between 2018 and 2020). For the study in its entirety: Deep quantitative profiling of the T cell receptor repertoire was used in the study to follow responses to a trivalent subunit inactivated influenza vaccine. Study-wide conclusions, independent of this receptor: The authors suggested that each seasonal influenza vaccination may recruit only a limited number of new T cells.

Comment on this clonotype: Its recognized antigen is unknown. No much larger clonotype is one base removed from it; base qualities were not supplied.

Library preparation used RT-PCR. These reads were obtained on an Illumina HiSeq 2500. Through fastp at Q25 and MiXCR, TCRdb rebuilt clones from the public reads, retaining in-frame beta chains. Each entry merges the rows of one CDR3 protein and shows their most common DNA and genes. For this sample there are 400,000 to 550,000 distinct CDR3 sequences; over 25% appear just once. The ten biggest clones cover approximately 2% of the sample. After removal of 7 bases from V and 3 bases from J, the junction retains 7 bases not matched to a gene. From its cysteine to its phenylalanine, the CDR3 spans 14 amino acids. Only CDR3 DNA remains: 42 bases, in frame from the first base. CDR1 and CDR2 were assigned from the germline V gene as ENHRY and SYGVKD.

Sequences were derived from CD4+ T cells sorted from PBMCs, sampled less than 6 days after vaccination. The source is a man between 45 and 60 years old who received an inactivated influenza vaccine. Donor details come from another sample of the same person, matched by shared clones. The chain links TRBV10-3 with TRBJ1-2; 8 bases in the middle match TRBD1. The DNA is as follows: TGTGCCATCACTGCGGACAGGGTAGACTATGGCTACACCTTC. Its amino acids are CAITADRVDYGYTF.